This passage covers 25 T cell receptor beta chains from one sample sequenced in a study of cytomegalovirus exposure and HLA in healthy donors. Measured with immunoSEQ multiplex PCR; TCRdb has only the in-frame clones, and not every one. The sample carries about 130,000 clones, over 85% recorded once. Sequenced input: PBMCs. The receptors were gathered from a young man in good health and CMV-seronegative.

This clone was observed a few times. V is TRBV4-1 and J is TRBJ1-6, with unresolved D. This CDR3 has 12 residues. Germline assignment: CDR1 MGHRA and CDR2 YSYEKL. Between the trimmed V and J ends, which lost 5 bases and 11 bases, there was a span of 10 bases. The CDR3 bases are TGCGCCAGCAGCTCCGGGTACGCACCCCTCCACTTT. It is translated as CASSSGYAPLHF.

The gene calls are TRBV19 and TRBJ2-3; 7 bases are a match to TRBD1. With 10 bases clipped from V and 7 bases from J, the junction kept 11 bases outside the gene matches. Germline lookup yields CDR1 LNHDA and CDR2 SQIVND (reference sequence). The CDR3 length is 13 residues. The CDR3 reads CATTGTKIHTQYF. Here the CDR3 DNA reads TGTGCCACGACAGGGACGAAGATACATACGCAGTATTTT.

The CDR3, as DNA: TGTGCCAGCAGCTTTTCAGGGGTGGGCTCCTACGAGCAGTACTTC. This codes for CASSFSGVGSYEQYF. The J gene is TRBJ2-7, the V gene TRBV11-1; a possible D gene is TRBD1 (6 bases). In germline, CDR1 is SGHAT, CDR2 FQDESV (reference sequence). This CDR3 spans 15 amino acids. Trimming shortened V by 3 bases and J by 0 bases, and 12 bases separated the two germline ends.

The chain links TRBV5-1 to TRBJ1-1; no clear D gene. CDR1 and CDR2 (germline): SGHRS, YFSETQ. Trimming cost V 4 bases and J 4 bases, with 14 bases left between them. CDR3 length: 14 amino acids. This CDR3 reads CASSGPGGRTEAFF. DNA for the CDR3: TGCGCCAGCAGCGGTCCCGGTGGGCGCACTGAAGCTTTCTTT.

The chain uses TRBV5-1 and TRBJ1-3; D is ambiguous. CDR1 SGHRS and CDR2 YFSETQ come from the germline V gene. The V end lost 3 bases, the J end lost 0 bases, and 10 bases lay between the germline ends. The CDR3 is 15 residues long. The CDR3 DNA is TGCGCCAGCAGCTCCGACTCCAGCTCTGGAAACACCATATATTTT. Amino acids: CASSSDSSSGNTIYF.

The CDR3 DNA reads TGTGCCAGCTCACCTCGGCTGAGCGGGGGGAACACAGATACGCAGTATTTT. Its protein product is CASSPRLSGGNTDTQYF. The V gene is TRBV18, the J gene TRBJ2-3, with 9 bases that match TRBD2. With 3 bases clipped from V and 2 bases from J, the junction kept 9 bases outside the gene matches. Germline V lookup: CDR1 KGHSH, CDR2 LQKENI. The CDR3 runs to 17 residues.

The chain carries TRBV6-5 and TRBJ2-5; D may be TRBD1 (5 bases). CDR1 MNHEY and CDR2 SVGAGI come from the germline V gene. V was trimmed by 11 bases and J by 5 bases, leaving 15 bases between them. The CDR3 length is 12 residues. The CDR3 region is CAVKGAGETQYF. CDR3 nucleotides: TGTGCCGTCAAAGGGGCCGGCGAGACCCAGTACTTC.

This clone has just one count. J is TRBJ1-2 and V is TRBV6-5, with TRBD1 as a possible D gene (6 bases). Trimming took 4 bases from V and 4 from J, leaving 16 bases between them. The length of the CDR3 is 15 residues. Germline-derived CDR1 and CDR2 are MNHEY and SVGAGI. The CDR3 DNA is TGTGCCAGCAGTTTCTCGCCGACAGGACCCTATGGCTACACCTTC. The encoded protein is CASSFSPTGPYGYTF.

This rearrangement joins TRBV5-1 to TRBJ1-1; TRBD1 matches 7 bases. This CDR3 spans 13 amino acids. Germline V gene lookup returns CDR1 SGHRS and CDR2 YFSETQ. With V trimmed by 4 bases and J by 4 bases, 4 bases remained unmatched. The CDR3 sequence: CASSTYRGTEAFF. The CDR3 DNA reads TGCGCCAGCAGCACTTACAGGGGCACTGAAGCTTTCTTT.

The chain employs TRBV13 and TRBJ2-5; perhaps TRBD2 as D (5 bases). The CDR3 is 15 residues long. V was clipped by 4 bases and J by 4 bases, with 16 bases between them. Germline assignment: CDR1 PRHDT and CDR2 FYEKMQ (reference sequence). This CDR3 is CASSSSAGRGETQYF. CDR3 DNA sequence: TGTGCCAGCAGCTCCTCGGCAGGCCGGGGAGAGACCCAGTACTTC.

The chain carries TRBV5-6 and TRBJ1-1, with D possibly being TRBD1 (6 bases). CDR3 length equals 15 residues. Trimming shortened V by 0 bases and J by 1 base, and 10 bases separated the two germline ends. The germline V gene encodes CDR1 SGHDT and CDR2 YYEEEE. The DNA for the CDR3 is TGTGCCAGCAGCTTGGGTGGGGGCAGGAACACTGAAGCTTTCTTT. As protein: CASSLGGGRNTEAFF. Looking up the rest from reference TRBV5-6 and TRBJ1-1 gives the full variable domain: DAGVTQSPTHLIKTRGQQVTLRCSPKSGHDTVSWYQQALGQGPQFIFQYYEEEERQRGNFPDRFSGHQFPNYSSELNVNALLLGDSALYLCASSLGGGRNTEAFFGQGTRLTVV.

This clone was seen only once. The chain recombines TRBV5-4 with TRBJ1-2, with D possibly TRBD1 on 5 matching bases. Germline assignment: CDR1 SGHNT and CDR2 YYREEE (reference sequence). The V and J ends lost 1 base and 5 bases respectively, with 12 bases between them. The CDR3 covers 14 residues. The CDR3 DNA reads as TGTGCCAGCAGCTTGCAGGTTCGGGGGTATGGCTACACCTTC. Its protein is CASSLQVRGYGYTF. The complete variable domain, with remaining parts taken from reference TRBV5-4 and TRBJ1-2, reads ETGVTQSPTHLIKTRGQQVTLRCSSQSGHNTVSWYQQALGQGPQFIFQYYREEENGRGNFPPRFSGLQFPNYSSELNVNALELDDSALYLCASSLQVRGYGYTFGSGTRLTVV.

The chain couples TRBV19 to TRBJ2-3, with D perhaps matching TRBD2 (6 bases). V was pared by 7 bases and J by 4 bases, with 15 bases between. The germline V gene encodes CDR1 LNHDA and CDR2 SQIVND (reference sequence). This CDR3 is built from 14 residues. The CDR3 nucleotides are TGTGCCAGTACTACATCAGGAGGGGCAGATACGCAGTATTTT. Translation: CASTTSGGADTQYF.

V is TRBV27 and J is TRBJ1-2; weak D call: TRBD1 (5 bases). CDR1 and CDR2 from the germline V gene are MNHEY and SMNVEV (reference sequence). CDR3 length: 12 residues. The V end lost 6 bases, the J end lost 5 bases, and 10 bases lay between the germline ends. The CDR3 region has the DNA TGTGCCAGCAGGGGGGGATCTTATGGCTACACCTTC. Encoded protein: CASRGGSYGYTF.

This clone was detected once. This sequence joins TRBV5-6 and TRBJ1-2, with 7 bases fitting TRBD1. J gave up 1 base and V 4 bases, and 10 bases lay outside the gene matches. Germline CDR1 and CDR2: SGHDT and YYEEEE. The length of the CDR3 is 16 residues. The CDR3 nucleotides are TGTGCCAGCAGCCAATACCACAGGGGAGATAACTATGGCTACACCTTC. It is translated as CASSQYHRGDNYGYTF.

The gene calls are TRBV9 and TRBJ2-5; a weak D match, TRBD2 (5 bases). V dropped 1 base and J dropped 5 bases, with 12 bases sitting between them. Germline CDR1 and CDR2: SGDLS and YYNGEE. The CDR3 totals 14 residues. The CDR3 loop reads CASSVQSPGETQYF. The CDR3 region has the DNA TGTGCCAGCAGCGTACAATCTCCGGGGGAGACCCAGTACTTC.

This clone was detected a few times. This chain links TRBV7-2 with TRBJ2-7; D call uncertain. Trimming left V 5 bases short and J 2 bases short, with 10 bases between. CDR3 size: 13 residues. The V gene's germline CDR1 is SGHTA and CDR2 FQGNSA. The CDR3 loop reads CASSLTPTYEQYF. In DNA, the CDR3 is TGTGCCAGCAGCCTTACTCCAACCTACGAGCAGTACTTC.

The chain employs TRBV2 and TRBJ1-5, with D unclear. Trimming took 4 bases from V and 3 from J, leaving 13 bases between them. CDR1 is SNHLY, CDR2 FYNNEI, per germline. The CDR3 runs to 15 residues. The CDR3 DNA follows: TGTGCCAGCAGTGTTGAGGGCATACCCAATCAGCCCCAGCATTTT. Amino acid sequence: CASSVEGIPNQPQHF.

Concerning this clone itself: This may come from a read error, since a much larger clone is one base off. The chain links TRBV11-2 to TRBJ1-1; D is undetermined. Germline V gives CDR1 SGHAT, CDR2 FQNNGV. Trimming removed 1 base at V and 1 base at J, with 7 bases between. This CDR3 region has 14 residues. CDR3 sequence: CASSLVAGNTEAFF. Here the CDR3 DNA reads TGTGCCAGCAGCTTAGTGGCAGGGAACACTGAAGCTTTCTTT.

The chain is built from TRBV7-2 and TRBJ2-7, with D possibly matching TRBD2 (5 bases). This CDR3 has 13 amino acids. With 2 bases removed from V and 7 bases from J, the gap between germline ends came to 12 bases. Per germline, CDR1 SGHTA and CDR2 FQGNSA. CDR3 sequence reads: CASSLSYSGEQYF. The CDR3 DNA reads TGTGCCAGCAGCTTATCTTACAGCGGTGAGCAGTACTTC.

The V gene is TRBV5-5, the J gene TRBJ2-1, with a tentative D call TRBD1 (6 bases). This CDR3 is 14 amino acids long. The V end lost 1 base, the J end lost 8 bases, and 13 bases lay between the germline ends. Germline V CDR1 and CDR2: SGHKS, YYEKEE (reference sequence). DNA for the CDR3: TGTGCCAGCAGCTTGTTGGGGGCGTTTGATGAGCAGTTCTTC. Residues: CASSLLGAFDEQFF.

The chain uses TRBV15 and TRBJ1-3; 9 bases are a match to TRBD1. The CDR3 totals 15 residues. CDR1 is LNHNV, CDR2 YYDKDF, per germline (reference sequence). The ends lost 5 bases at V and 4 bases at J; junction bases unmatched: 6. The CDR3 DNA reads TGTGCCACCAGCGGAAGACAGGGGGTAGGAAACACCATATATTTT. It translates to CATSGRQGVGNTIYF.

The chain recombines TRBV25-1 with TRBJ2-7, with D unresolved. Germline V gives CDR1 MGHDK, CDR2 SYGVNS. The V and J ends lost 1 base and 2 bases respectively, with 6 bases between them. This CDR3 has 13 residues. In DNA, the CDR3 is TGTGCCAGCAGTGAATCCACAGCCTACGAGCAGTACTTC. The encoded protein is CASSESTAYEQYF.

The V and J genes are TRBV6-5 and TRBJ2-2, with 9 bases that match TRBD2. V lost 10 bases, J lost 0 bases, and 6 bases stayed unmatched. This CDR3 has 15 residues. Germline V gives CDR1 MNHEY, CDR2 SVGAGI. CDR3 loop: CATRSGGANTGELFF. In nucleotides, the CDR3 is TGTGCCACTCGTAGCGGGGGCGCGAACACCGGGGAGCTGTTTTTT.

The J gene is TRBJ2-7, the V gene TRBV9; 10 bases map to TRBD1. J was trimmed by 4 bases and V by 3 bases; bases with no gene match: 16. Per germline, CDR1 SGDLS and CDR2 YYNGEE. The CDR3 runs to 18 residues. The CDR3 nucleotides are TGTGCCAGCAGCGCCCTCGACAGGGGGCCCGCCGAGGGGTACGAGCAGTACTTC. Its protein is CASSALDRGPAEGYEQYF.